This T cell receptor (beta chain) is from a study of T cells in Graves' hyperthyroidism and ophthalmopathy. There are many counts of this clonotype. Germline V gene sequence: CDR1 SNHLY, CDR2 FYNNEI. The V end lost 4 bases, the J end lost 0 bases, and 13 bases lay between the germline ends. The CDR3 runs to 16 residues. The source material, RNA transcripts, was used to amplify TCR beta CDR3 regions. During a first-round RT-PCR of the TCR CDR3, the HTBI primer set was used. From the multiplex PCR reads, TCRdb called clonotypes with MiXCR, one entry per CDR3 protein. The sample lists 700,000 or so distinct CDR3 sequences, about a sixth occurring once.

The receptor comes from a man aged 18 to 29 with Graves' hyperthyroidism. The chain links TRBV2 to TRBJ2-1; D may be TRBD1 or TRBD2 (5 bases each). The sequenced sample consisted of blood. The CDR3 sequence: CASSAWWGSSYNEQFF. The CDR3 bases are TGTGCCAGCAGTGCATGGTGGGGGAGCTCCTACAATGAGCAGTTCTTC.